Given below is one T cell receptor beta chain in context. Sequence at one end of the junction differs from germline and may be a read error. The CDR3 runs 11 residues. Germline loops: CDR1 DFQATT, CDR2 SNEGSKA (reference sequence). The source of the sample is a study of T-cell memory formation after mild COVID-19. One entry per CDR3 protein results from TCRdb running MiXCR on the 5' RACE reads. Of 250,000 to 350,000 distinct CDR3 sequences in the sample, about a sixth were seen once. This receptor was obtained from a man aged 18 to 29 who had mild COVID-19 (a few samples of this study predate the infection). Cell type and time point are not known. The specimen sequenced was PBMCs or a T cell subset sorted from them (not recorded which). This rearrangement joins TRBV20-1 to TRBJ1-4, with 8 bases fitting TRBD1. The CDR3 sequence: CSVSGSTGVVF. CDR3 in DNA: TGCAGTGTTAGCGGGTCGACAGGGGTGGTCTTT.